The T cell receptor (beta chain) under discussion was sequenced for a study of early T cells in non-severe SARS-CoV-2 infection. Germline assignment: CDR1 MNHEY and CDR2 SMNVEV (reference sequence). Trimming left V 1 base short and J 3 bases short, with 13 bases between. The CDR3 spans 16 residues. cDNA molecules, individually, were tagged with unique molecular identifiers. One entry per CDR3 protein results from TCRdb running MiXCR on the 5' RACE reads. This table has around 39,000 distinct CDR3 sequences, almost 5.5% appearing once. This chain joins TRBV27 and TRBJ2-4; D is possibly TRBD1 or TRBD2 (6 bases each). Source: whole blood, taken at baseline. The sequence derives from an adult who was a healthcare worker with PCR-confirmed SARS-CoV-2 infection or an uninfected control (not recorded which). CDR3 DNA sequence: TGTGCCAGCAGTTTATTGCGGGAAGGGGGCAAAAACATTCAGTACTTC. Its protein is CASSLLREGGKNIQYF.